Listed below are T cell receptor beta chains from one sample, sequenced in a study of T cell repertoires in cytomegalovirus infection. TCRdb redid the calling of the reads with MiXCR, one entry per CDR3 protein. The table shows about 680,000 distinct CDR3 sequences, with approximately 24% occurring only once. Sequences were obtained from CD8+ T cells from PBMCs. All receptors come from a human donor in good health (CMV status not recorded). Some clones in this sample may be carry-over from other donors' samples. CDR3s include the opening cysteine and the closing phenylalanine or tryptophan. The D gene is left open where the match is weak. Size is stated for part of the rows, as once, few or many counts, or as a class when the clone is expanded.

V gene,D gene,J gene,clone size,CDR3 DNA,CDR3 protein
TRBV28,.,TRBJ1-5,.,TGTGCCAGCAGTCCTCCGGACAGCAATCAGTCCCAGCATTTT,CASSPPDSNQSQHF
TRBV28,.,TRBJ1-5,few,TGTGCCAGCAGTTTCGGGACGGAGTATAGCAATCAGCCCCAGCATTTT,CASSFGTEYSNQPQHF
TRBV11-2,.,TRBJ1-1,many,TGTGCCAGCAGCTTAGTCCGGGGTCAAGCGGGACTAAAGGTAATAGAAGCTTTCTTT,CASSLVRGQAGLKVIEAFF
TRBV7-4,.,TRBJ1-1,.,TGTGCCAGCAGCGCCGTGATGGCTGCTGAAGCTTTCTTT,CASSAVMAAEAFF
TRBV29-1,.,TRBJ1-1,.,TGCAGCGTCTACACATACACTGAAGCTTTCTTT,CSVYTYTEAFF
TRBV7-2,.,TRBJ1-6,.,TGTGCCAGCAGTTCACAGGGAGGTGCACCCCTCCACTTT,CASSSQGGAPLHF
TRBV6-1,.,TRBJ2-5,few,TGTGCCAGCAGTCAGGGAGACGAGACCCAGTACTTC,CASSQGDETQYF
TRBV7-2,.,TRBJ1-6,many,TGTGCCAGCAGCTTGCCGGGCCTTAATTCACCCCTCCACTTT,CASSLPGLNSPLHF
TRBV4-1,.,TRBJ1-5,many,TGCGCCAGCAGCCAAGATCGGGTCGGGAATCAGCCCCAGCATTTT,CASSQDRVGNQPQHF
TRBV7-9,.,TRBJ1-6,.,TGTGCCAGCAGCTCCGCCGCAGTGAGCTCCTATAATTCACCCCTCCACTTT,CASSSAAVSSYNSPLHF
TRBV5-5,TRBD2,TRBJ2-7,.,TGTGCCAGCAGCTTGGCGCAGCGGGGGCCACCCTCCTACGAGCAGTACTTC,CASSLAQRGPPSYEQYF
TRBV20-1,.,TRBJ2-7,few,TGCAGTGCTAGAGATAGGGTTTCCTACGAGCAGTACTTC,CSARDRVSYEQYF